The 29 T cell receptor beta chains below come from one sample, sequenced in a study of patients and donors after allogeneic stem cell transplantation. TCRdb processed the RT-PCR reads anew with MiXCR; each CDR3 protein has one entry. Of about a million distinct CDR3 sequences in the sample, about 20% were seen once. Sequenced: blood, either unsorted or a sorted T cell fraction (not recorded which). The receptors here all came from a human donor who was either an allogeneic HSCT recipient or a stem cell or donor lymphocyte infusion donor (not recorded which). It is not recorded whose cells these are; they may come from a transplant donor.

This clonotype was counted between two and nine times. The V and J genes are TRBV20-1 and TRBJ1-1; D unclear. Trimming removed 6 bases at V and 2 bases at J, with 16 bases between. Germline assignment: CDR1 DFQATT and CDR2 SNEGSKA (reference sequence). The CDR3 extends over 14 amino acids. CDR3 in amino acids: CSAGGVPGNTEAFF. CDR3 bases: TGCAGTGCCGGCGGCGTCCCGGGAAACACTGAAGCTTTCTTT.

The chain recombines TRBV29-1 with TRBJ2-1, with 8 bases aligning to TRBD1. CDR3 length: 12 residues. CDR1 and CDR2 from the germline V gene are SQVTM and ANQGSEA. Trimming removed 4 bases from V and 9 bases from J; junction bases left unmatched: 5. The CDR3 DNA follows: TGCAGCGTTGTTCGGACAGGGAGTGAGCAGTTCTTC. Translation: CSVVRTGSEQFF.

This clonotype has more than one count but fewer than ten. The V and J genes are TRBV5-1 and TRBJ1-1; possible D gene TRBD1, 5 bases. CDR3 length equals 14 residues. V lost 4 bases and J 3 bases, leaving 13 bases between the germline ends. CDR1 is SGHRS and CDR2 is YFSETQ in the germline V gene. The DNA of the CDR3 is TGCGCCAGCAGCCTAATCAGGGAGGACACTGAAGCTTTCTTT. Translating gives CASSLIREDTEAFF.

The gene calls are TRBV18 and TRBJ2-1; 7 positions match TRBD1. Germline CDR1 is KGHSH and CDR2 is LQKENI. V shed 1 base, J shed 6 bases, and the junction held 6 bases outside the gene matches. This CDR3 comprises 15 residues. The CDR3 region has the DNA TGTGCCAGCTCACCACAGACAGGGCCTCGCAATGAGCAGTTCTTC. Translating gives CASSPQTGPRNEQFF.

The table lists this clonotype with a few counts. The CDR3 loop is CASSPTWSAEAFF. DNA for the CDR3: TGTGCCAGCAGCCCGACCTGGAGCGCTGAAGCTTTCTTT. J is TRBJ1-1 and V is TRBV6-1; no firm D call. The CDR3 totals 13 residues. Germline values: CDR1 MNHNS, CDR2 SASEGT. V was shortened by 6 bases and J by 6 bases, with 14 bases between the two germline ends.

The chain carries TRBV5-1 and TRBJ2-1; 11 bases are shared with TRBD2. V shed 3 bases and J 0 bases; nucleotides not matched to a gene: 14. The CDR3 consists of 20 residues. Germline V gene sequence: CDR1 SGHRS, CDR2 YFSETQ. As DNA, the CDR3 is TGCGCCAGCAGCTCGTGGCCCCTAGCGGGGGGCCTTTCCTCCTACAATGAGCAGTTCTTC. It yields the protein CASSSWPLAGGLSSYNEQFF.

This CDR3 is CASSVAGSGASRTQYF. CDR3 sequence (DNA): TGTGCCAGCAGCGTAGCTGGTAGCGGGGCCTCAAGGACCCAGTACTTC. This chain joins TRBV9 and TRBJ2-5; 8 nucleotides agree with TRBD2. The V gene end was trimmed by 0 bases and the J gene end by 7 bases; junction bases not matched to a gene: 11. CDR1 and CDR2 (germline): SGDLS, YYNGEE. The CDR3 runs to 16 residues.

The V call is TRBV15, the J call TRBJ2-1; a weak D match, TRBD1 (6 bases). The germline V gene has CDR1 LNHNV and CDR2 YYDKDF (reference sequence). The germline V and J ends were trimmed by 0 bases and 8 bases, with 8 bases remaining between them. There are 13 residues in the CDR3. The CDR3 sequence: CATSRDRGDEQFF. In DNA, the CDR3 is TGTGCCACCAGCAGAGACAGGGGTGATGAGCAGTTCTTC.

This clonotype was detected a few times. A junction boundary mismatches the germline segment, possibly from a read error. The chain has TRBV7-7 and TRBJ2-1; a weak D match, TRBD1 (5 bases). This CDR3 region has 15 residues. Looked up from germline, CDR1 is SSHAT and CDR2 is FNYEAQ (reference sequence). As DNA, the CDR3 is TGTGCTAGCAGCTTAACGGACACGGTCTACAATGAGCAGTTCTTC. Encoded protein: CASSLTDTVYNEQFF.

The chain has TRBV4-2 and TRBJ2-3; no reliable D call. The germline V gene encodes CDR1 LGHNA and CDR2 YNFKEQ. This CDR3 spans 15 amino acids. The ends were cut back, 5 bases at V and 0 bases at J, with 12 bases in the middle. The CDR3 is CASSASETSTDTQYF. CDR3 nucleotide sequence: TGTGCCAGCAGCGCGAGCGAGACTAGCACAGATACGCAGTATTTT.

The chain employs TRBV9 and TRBJ2-5; 9 bases line up with TRBD1. CDR1 SGDLS and CDR2 YYNGEE come from the germline V gene. Trimming cost V 4 bases and J 4 bases; bases outside gene matches: 8. This CDR3 contains 15 residues. CDR3 nucleotides: TGTGCCAGCAGCCCAGGGGACAGGGTGGTAGAGACCCAGTACTTC. It translates to CASSPGDRVVETQYF.

This clonotype has only a few counts. This rearrangement joins TRBV13 to TRBJ2-3, with D perhaps matching TRBD1 (5 bases). Germline loops: CDR1 PRHDT, CDR2 FYEKMQ (reference sequence). Trimming cost V 3 bases and J 6 bases, with 13 bases left between them. This CDR3 has 14 amino acids. The DNA of the CDR3 is TGTGCCAGCAGCTTCAGACAGAGTGTCGATACGCAGTATTTT. Amino acid sequence: CASSFRQSVDTQYF.

The rearrangement joins TRBV4-2 to TRBJ2-7; a weak D match, TRBD1 (6 bases). The CDR3 contains 16 residues. Trimming left V 0 bases short and J 2 bases short, with 14 bases between. The germline V gene has CDR1 LGHNA and CDR2 YNFKEQ. This CDR3 is CASSQEGAHPPYEQYF. CDR3 in DNA: TGTGCCAGCAGCCAAGAGGGGGCCCACCCCCCCTACGAGCAGTACTTC.

This clonotype was recorded many times. The rearrangement uses TRBV29-1 and TRBJ2-2; TRBD2 matches 11 bases. The length of the CDR3 is 14 residues. Looked up from germline, CDR1 is SQVTM and CDR2 is ANQGSEA. V lost 4 bases and J lost 4; bases outside the gene matches: 2. DNA of the CDR3: TGCAGCGTTGGACTAGCGGGACCCACCGGGGAGCTGTTTTTT. Its translation: CSVGLAGPTGELFF.

J is TRBJ2-5 and V is TRBV5-1, with D possibly matching TRBD2 (5 bases). Germline V CDR1 and CDR2: SGHRS, YFSETQ. The CDR3 is 15 amino acids. With 7 bases removed from V and 2 bases from J, the gap between germline ends came to 18 bases. CDR3 sequence reads: CASAFQSGRQETQYF. Written as DNA, the CDR3 is TGCGCCAGCGCCTTCCAAAGCGGCCGTCAAGAGACCCAGTACTTC.

This chain joins TRBV20-1 and TRBJ2-1, with D tentatively TRBD1 or TRBD2 (5 bases each). The CDR3 extends over 14 amino acids. CDR1 DFQATT and CDR2 SNEGSKA come from the germline V gene (reference sequence). Between the trimmed V and J ends, which lost 3 bases and 9 bases, there was a span of 18 bases. CDR3 sequence (DNA): TGCAGTGCTAGCTGGCAGGGAAGAGGGAGTGAGCAGTTCTTC. Translated: CSASWQGRGSEQFF.

The chain couples TRBV7-9 to TRBJ1-1; a weak D match, TRBD1 (5 bases). The CDR3 covers 13 residues. V was pared by 3 bases and J by 6 bases, with 11 bases between. CDR1 and CDR2 (germline): SEHNR, FQNEAQ (reference sequence). The CDR3: CASSLGVSAEAFF. The CDR3 DNA reads as TGTGCCAGCAGCTTGGGGGTTAGCGCTGAAGCTTTCTTT.

This clonotype was seen more than once but under ten times. The chain employs TRBV12-3 or TRBV12-4 and TRBJ2-7; D is possibly TRBD1 (6 bases). V gave up 3 bases and J gave up 2 bases, with 14 bases separating them. The CDR3 sequence is 15 residues long. The CDR3 nucleotides read TGTGCCAGCAGTTTCCTCAGGGGCCGACCCTACGAGCAGTACTTC. It translates to CASSFLRGRPYEQYF.

This clonotype was counted only a few times. The chain is built from TRBV9 and TRBJ2-3; no reliable D call. Germline values: CDR1 SGDLS, CDR2 YYNGEE. The CDR3 is 14 residues long. The V and J ends lost 0 bases and 6 bases respectively, with 11 bases between them. CDR3 DNA: TGTGCCAGCAGCGTAGGATTCAGTGGGGATACGCAGTATTTT. The encoded protein is CASSVGFSGDTQYF.

The chain has TRBV12-3 or TRBV12-4 and TRBJ2-2, with 7 bases that match TRBD2. This CDR3 spans 15 amino acids. V lost 3 bases to trimming and J lost 1 base; unmatched junction nucleotides: 2. The CDR3 sequence: CASSLSGKNTGELFF. CDR3 DNA sequence: TGTGCCAGCAGTTTGAGCGGGAAGAACACCGGGGAGCTGTTTTTT.

The V call is TRBV20-1, the J call TRBJ1-4; TRBD1 agrees at 10 bases. CDR1 DFQATT and CDR2 SNEGSKA come from the germline V gene (reference sequence). CDR3 length equals 13 residues. V was clipped by 4 bases and J by 8 bases; unmatched bases: 4. CDR3 in amino acids: CSAIGTGDEKLFF. DNA of the CDR3: TGCAGTGCTATCGGGACAGGGGACGAAAAACTGTTTTTT.

This chain connects TRBV10-3 to TRBJ2-5; D is tentatively TRBD1 or TRBD2 (6 bases each). Germline CDR1 is ENHRY and CDR2 is SYGVKD. The CDR3 totals 14 residues. Trimming shortened V by 6 bases and J by 5 bases, and 16 bases separated the two germline ends. The CDR3 DNA sequence: TGTGCCATCAGCTCCCTGGGGGCGGGGGAGACCCAGTACTTC. Translated: CAISSLGAGETQYF.

The sample holds a few counts of this clonotype. This chain links TRBV7-2 with TRBJ2-7; D not certain. CDR1 SGHTA and CDR2 FQGNSA come from the germline V gene. The V gene lost 0 bases and the J gene lost 9 bases, with 6 bases spanning the gap. There are 11 residues in the CDR3. The CDR3 region is CASSLATLQYF. CDR3 DNA sequence: TGTGCCAGCAGCTTAGCCACACTGCAGTACTTC. The full variable domain, rest sourced from reference TRBV7-2 and TRBJ2-7, is GAGVSQSPSNKVTEKGKDVELRCDPISGHTALYWYRQSLGQGLEFLIYFQGNSAPDKSGLPSDRFSAERTGGSVSTLTIQRTQQEDSAVYLCASSLATLQYFGPGTRLTVT.

The chain couples TRBV4-3 to TRBJ2-5, with D possibly matching TRBD1 (5 bases). Deletions cut 0 bases from V and 5 bases from J, with 13 bases between. CDR1 LGHNA and CDR2 YSLEER come from the germline V gene. The CDR3 runs 15 residues. In nucleotides, the CDR3 is TGCGCCAGCAGCCAAGATTCCCAGGGCCGGGAGACCCAGTACTTC. It specifies CASSQDSQGRETQYF.

The chain couples TRBV12-3 or TRBV12-4 to TRBJ2-3; TRBD2 is a possible D gene (5 bases). V was pared by 9 bases and J by 5 bases, with 6 bases between. This CDR3 region has 10 residues. CDR3 residues: CASAGDTQYF. The CDR3 DNA is TGTGCCAGTGCGGGAGATACGCAGTATTTT.

This clonotype was seen many times. The V call is TRBV10-3, the J call TRBJ2-1, with D possibly TRBD2 on 6 matching bases. The germline V gene encodes CDR1 ENHRY and CDR2 SYGVKD. With 3 bases removed from V and 4 bases from J, the gap between germline ends came to 13 bases. The CDR3 spans 15 residues. The CDR3 sequence: CAISDGGKGYNEQFF. The CDR3, as DNA: TGTGCCATCAGTGACGGGGGAAAGGGATACAATGAGCAGTTCTTC.

This clonotype has only one observation. The chain recombines TRBV6-2 or TRBV6-3 with TRBJ2-7; D may correspond to TRBD1 or TRBD2 (6 bases each). Trimming removed 3 bases at V and 3 bases at J, with 27 bases between. Germline CDR1 reads MNHEY; CDR2 reads SVGEGT. The CDR3 has 19 residues. CDR3 nucleotides: TGTGCCAGCAGTTATGGCTGGGGAGGACAGTGGGGTCAAAGCTACGAGCAGTACTTC. Protein: CASSYGWGGQWGQSYEQYF.

The V call is TRBV18, the J call TRBJ2-1, with TRBD2 matching 9 bases. From germline, CDR1 is KGHSH and CDR2 LQKENI. V shed 3 bases and J 8 bases; nucleotides not matched to a gene: 2. The CDR3 loop spans 13 amino acids. DNA for the CDR3: TGTGCCAGCTCACCCCTAGCGGGGTATGAGCAGTTCTTC. Its translation is CASSPLAGYEQFF.

This clonotype was seen more than once but under ten times. The gene calls are TRBV24-1 and TRBJ1-1; tentative D call: TRBD1 (6 bases). Germline V CDR1 and CDR2: KGHDR, SFDVKD. The CDR3 has 15 residues. V gave up 5 bases and J gave up 3 bases, with 15 bases separating them. CDR3 amino acids: CATSADSDSYTEAFF. The CDR3 DNA follows: TGTGCCACCAGTGCCGATTCGGACAGCTACACTGAAGCTTTCTTT.